This TCR beta chain was recovered during a study of PD-L1 blockade in urothelial cancer. In the study overall: Researchers looked at the blood 3 weeks (second dose) and 6 weeks after treatment began. T cells numbered a median of approximately 140,000 in the blood samples.

TCRdb's table, derived via immunoSEQ multiplex PCR, lists solely in-frame clones and lacks some. The data contain about 50,000 clones, 70% to 90% of them singletons. Documented time point: peripheral blood 6 weeks after treatment start. Germline CDR1 and CDR2: SGHRS and YFSETQ. The CDR3 is 15 amino acids. V was clipped by 3 bases and J by 3 bases, with 15 bases between them. The sequence derives from a man between 60 and 75 years old with urothelial cancer. Source: PBMCs, taken around atezolizumab (anti-PD-L1) treatment. V and J are TRBV5-1 and TRBJ1-1; the D gene is possibly TRBD1 (6 bases). The CDR3, as DNA: TGCGCCAGCAGCTACGGGGGGCTTCGGGACACTGAAGCTTTCTTT. As protein: CASSYGGLRDTEAFF. Variable domain in full (rest from reference TRBV5-1 and TRBJ1-1): KAGVTQTPRYLIKTRGQQVTLSCSPISGHRSVSWYQQTPGQGLQFLFEYFSETQRNKGNFPGRFSGRQFSNSRSEMNVSTLELGDSALYLCASSYGGLRDTEAFFGQGTRLTVV.